Listed below are T cell receptor beta chains from one sample, sequenced in a study of T cell responses to AZD1222 COVID-19 vaccine. Libraries were prepared by immunoSEQ multiplex PCR; TCRdb keeps only in-frame clonotypes and omits some of them. There are more than 90,000 clones in the sample; about 89% occur only once, and about 7.4% lies in the top ten. Sequenced here: peripheral blood, sampled 28 days after the second AZD1222 dose. Receptor source: an adult who received the AZD1222 COVID-19 vaccine. The CDR3 runs from the conserved cysteine through the conserved F or W. Fields, in order: V gene, D gene, clone size, J gene, CDR3 DNA, CDR3 protein. The D gene is left open where the match is weak. Clone sizes are given selectively: once, few, many, or a class where the clone is expanded.

>TRBV5-1|TRBD2|few|TRBJ2-7
TGCGCCAGCAGCATCCCCTCACTAGCGGGAGGGCAGAGTTTGGGCTACGAGCAGTACTTC
CASSIPSLAGGQSLGYEQYF
>TRBV19|.|.|TRBJ2-1
TGTGCCAGTAGTACCCGCAGGGTGGAGAACGAGCAGTTCTTC
CASSTRRVENEQFF
>TRBV29-1|.|.|TRBJ1-2
TGCAGCGTTGTGGTCAACATCGACGGCTACACCTTC
CSVVVNIDGYTF
>TRBV6-5|.|.|TRBJ1-2
TGTGCCAGCAGTTACTCGAGGGGGGGTGGCTATGGCTACACCTTC
CASSYSRGGGYGYTF
>TRBV19|.|once|TRBJ2-3
TGTGCCAGTAGTGTTGGCAGGTATTCAGATACGCAGTATTTT
CASSVGRYSDTQYF
>TRBV29-1|.|.|TRBJ2-5
TGCAGCGTTACAACTCAGGGATCGAAAGAGACCCAGTACTTC
CSVTTQGSKETQYF
>TRBV11-3|.|once|TRBJ1-1
TGTGCCAGCAGCTACCTACAGGGAGTCACTGAAGCTTTCTTT
CASSYLQGVTEAFF
>TRBV7-9|.|few|TRBJ1-2
TGTGCCAGCAGCCTGGACCTCGGGGGGACTCGGTTGGATTTC
CASSLDLGGTRLDF
>TRBV28|TRBD1|.|TRBJ1-6
TGTGCCAGCAGTTTATCTGACAGGGGTAATTCACCCCTCCACTTT
CASSLSDRGNSPLHF
>TRBV3-1/TRBV3-2|TRBD1|few|TRBJ2-7
TGTGCCAGCAGGGGAGGGACAGGGGAGGGCGAGCAGTACTTC
CASRGGTGEGEQYF
>TRBV27|.|.|TRBJ1-4
TGTGCCAGCAGAGCGACAGTAACTAATGAAAAACTGTTTTTT
CASRATVTNEKLFF
>TRBV7-9|TRBD1|few|TRBJ1-5
TGTGCCAGCAGCTTCGAGGGACAGGGTATCAACAATCAGCCCCAGCATTTT
CASSFEGQGINNQPQHF
>TRBV19|.|.|TRBJ1-1
TGTGCCAGTAGTATAGGCGACACCCGGAACACTGAAGCTTTCTTT
CASSIGDTRNTEAFF
>TRBV2|TRBD2|once|TRBJ2-5
TGTGCCAGCAGTGAAGGGAGCGGGGGGTGGACCCAGTACTTC
CASSEGSGGWTQYF
>TRBV6-5|.|.|TRBJ1-1
TGTGCCAGCAGTTACTCGCAGGGAAAAGCTTTCTTT
CASSYSQGKAFF
>TRBV7-8|TRBD1|.|TRBJ2-7
TGTGCCAGCAGCTGGACAGGGTCGTCGAGAACCCCCTACGAGCAGTACTTC
CASSWTGSSRTPYEQYF
>TRBV27|.|.|TRBJ2-7
TGTGCCAGCAGTTCCCGGGACACCTCCTACGAGCAGTACTTC
CASSSRDTSYEQYF
>TRBV7-3|.|.|TRBJ1-1
TGTGCCAGCAGCTATAACCCCGGGCCGAACACTGAAGCTTTCTTT
CASSYNPGPNTEAFF
>TRBV5-1|.|.|TRBJ1-1
TGCGCCAGCAGCTTACGGGAGACGAACACTGAAGCTTTCTTT
CASSLRETNTEAFF
>TRBV24-1|TRBD1|.|TRBJ2-5
TGTGCCACCAGTGATTTCCGGACAGGGATGGGGGAGACCCAGTACTTC
CATSDFRTGMGETQYF
>TRBV19|.|few|TRBJ1-2
TGTGCCAGTAACCCGACAAGAGCTAACTATGGCTACACCTTC
CASNPTRANYGYTF
>TRBV3-1/TRBV3-2|.|.|TRBJ1-5
TGTGCCAGCGGTGTCGGGGGAGGTAATCAGCCCCAGCATTTT
CASGVGGGNQPQHF
>TRBV11-3|TRBD1|few|TRBJ2-7
TGTGCCAGCAGCCCGGACAGGGGTATTTCCTACGAGCAGTACTTC
CASSPDRGISYEQYF
>TRBV28|.|.|TRBJ1-2
TGTGCCAGCGATGGCGACTATGGCTACACCTTC
CASDGDYGYTF